A single sample is the source of the 11 T cell receptor beta chains below, sequenced in a study of blood T cell repertoires in COVID-19. Clones were sequenced by immunoSEQ multiplex PCR, and TCRdb holds only the in-frame ones, with some missing. Among approximately 70,000 clones listed, approximately 80% were seen once. Material for sequencing was peripheral blood. Every receptor here comes from a woman older than 75 with acute or convalescent COVID-19.

The chain couples TRBV6-6 to TRBJ1-2, with 7 bases lining up with TRBD1. This CDR3 contains 13 residues. With V trimmed by 2 bases and J by 7 bases, 4 bases remained unmatched. Germline CDR1 reads MNHNY; CDR2 reads SVGAGI (reference sequence). The CDR3 here is CASSYAGDSGYTF. The DNA for the CDR3 is TGTGCCAGCAGTTACGCCGGGGACAGTGGCTACACCTTC.

This clone was found a few times. The chain carries TRBV19 and TRBJ1-5; TRBD1 matches 10 bases. J gave up 2 bases and V 7 bases, and 14 bases lay outside the gene matches. The CDR3 sequence is 18 residues long. The germline V gene has CDR1 LNHDA and CDR2 SQIVND (reference sequence). The CDR3, as DNA: TGTGCCAGTACCCCCCTCGACAGGGGGCTGAGCGGCAATCAGCCCCAGCATTTT. Amino acid sequence: CASTPLDRGLSGNQPQHF.

The chain carries TRBV7-8 and TRBJ1-1; D possibly corresponds to TRBD1 (5 bases). This CDR3 is 15 amino acids long. In germline, CDR1 is SGHVS, CDR2 FQNEAQ. V lost 4 bases and J lost 1, with 13 bases in between. The CDR3 here is CASSYEDIPNTEAFF. DNA of the CDR3: TGTGCCAGCAGCTATGAGGACATTCCGAACACTGAAGCTTTCTTT.

Details on this clone: Other DNA sequences from this sample encode an identical CDR3 as well. The chain carries TRBV19 and TRBJ2-3; D is ambiguous. The germline gives CDR1 LNHDA, CDR2 SQIVND (reference sequence). The CDR3 runs to 13 residues. Trimming removed 3 bases at V and 1 base at J, with 5 bases between. The CDR3 loop is CASSMSGTDTQYF. CDR3 nucleotide sequence: TGTGCCAGTAGTATGTCTGGCACAGATACGCAGTATTTT.

The V gene is TRBV27, the J gene TRBJ1-4; the match to TRBD1 covers 8 bases. V was pared by 6 bases and J by 8 bases, with 5 bases of the junction left unmatched. CDR1 is MNHEY and CDR2 is SMNVEV in the germline V gene (reference sequence). This CDR3 region has 13 residues. CDR3 sequence: CASRETGGEKLFF. The CDR3 DNA reads as TGTGCCAGCAGAGAAACAGGGGGGGAAAAACTGTTTTTT.

The rearrangement joins TRBV29-1 to TRBJ2-5; 15 nucleotides line up with TRBD2. Trimming took 7 bases from V and 5 from J; bases not matched to a gene: 8. The CDR3 totals 15 residues. The germline CDR1 and CDR2 sequences are SQVTM and ANQGSEA. CDR3 amino acids: CSARTSGGALETQYF. The CDR3 DNA sequence: TGCAGCGCAAGGACTAGCGGGGGGGCCCTGGAGACCCAGTACTTC.

This chain connects TRBV19 to TRBJ1-1; D gene unclear. The CDR3 extends over 14 amino acids. Per germline, CDR1 LNHDA and CDR2 SQIVND (reference sequence). V was cut by 3 bases and J by 5 bases, with 13 bases left in between. The CDR3: CASSMGQAGTEAFF. CDR3 coding DNA: TGTGCCAGTAGTATGGGTCAGGCGGGGACTGAAGCTTTCTTT.

The rearrangement links TRBV7-9 to TRBJ2-5; TRBD2 matches at 8 bases. The CDR3 length is 16 residues. Germline V gene lookup returns CDR1 SEHNR and CDR2 FQNEAQ (reference sequence). Unmatched junction bases numbered 13, after V lost 7 bases and J lost 3 bases. The CDR3 loop reads CASILDSGDPKETQYF. CDR3 sequence (DNA): TGTGCCAGCATCCTTGATAGCGGGGACCCAAAAGAGACCCAGTACTTC.

The rearrangement uses TRBV15 and TRBJ1-2; D is ambiguous. The CDR3 runs 14 residues. V lost 1 base and J 2 bases, leaving 8 bases between the germline ends. Per germline, CDR1 LNHNV and CDR2 YYDKDF (reference sequence). The CDR3 here is CATSRGDGNYGYTF. The CDR3 nucleotides read TGTGCCACCAGCAGAGGAGACGGGAACTATGGCTACACCTTC.

The chain recombines TRBV6-6 with TRBJ1-5; TRBD1 agrees at 7 bases. V was pared by 7 bases and J by 3 bases, with 6 bases of the junction left unmatched. CDR3 length equals 14 residues. Germline CDR1 reads MNHNY; CDR2 reads SVGAGI (reference sequence). The CDR3 is CASTYRGYNQPQHF. The CDR3 nucleotides are TGTGCCAGCACCTACAGGGGCTACAATCAGCCCCAGCATTTT.

This clone has just one count. The chain joins TRBV5-5 to TRBJ1-5; the match to TRBD1 covers 10 bases. CDR3 size: 15 residues. V lost 6 bases to trimming and J lost 5 bases; unmatched junction nucleotides: 8. The V gene's germline CDR1 is SGHKS and CDR2 YYEKEE (reference sequence). DNA for the CDR3: TGTGCCAGCACTCCGACAGGGGGCTCGGATCAGCCCCAGCATTTT. It translates to CASTPTGGSDQPQHF.